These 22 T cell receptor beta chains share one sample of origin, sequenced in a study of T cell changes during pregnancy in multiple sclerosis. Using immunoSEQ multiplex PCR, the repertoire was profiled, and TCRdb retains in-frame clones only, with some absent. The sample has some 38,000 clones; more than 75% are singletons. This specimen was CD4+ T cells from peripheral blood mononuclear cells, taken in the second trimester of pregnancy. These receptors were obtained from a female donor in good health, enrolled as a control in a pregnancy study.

In nucleotides, the CDR3 is TGTGCCAGCAGGAGAGGAGGAGCTAACTATGGCTACACCTTC. Encoded protein: CASRRGGANYGYTF. This rearrangement joins TRBV5-6 to TRBJ1-2; D remains unclear. Germline V gene lookup returns CDR1 SGHDT and CDR2 YYEEEE. The CDR3 consists of 14 residues. V was cut by 5 bases and J by 0 bases, with 11 bases left in between.

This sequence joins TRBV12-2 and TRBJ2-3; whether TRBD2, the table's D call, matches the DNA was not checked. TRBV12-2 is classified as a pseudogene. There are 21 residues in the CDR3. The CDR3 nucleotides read TGTGCAAGTCGCTTAGTTTCACGGGGTAGCGGGGCACCTTCCGACACAGATACGCAGTATTTT. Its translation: CASRLVSRGSGAPSDTDTQYF.

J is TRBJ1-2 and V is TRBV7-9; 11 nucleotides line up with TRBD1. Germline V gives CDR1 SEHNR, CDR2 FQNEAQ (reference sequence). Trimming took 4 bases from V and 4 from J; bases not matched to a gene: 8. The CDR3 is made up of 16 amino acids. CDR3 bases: TGTGCCAGCAGCTCTCTAGGACAGGGGGCAAGCTATGGCTACACCTTC. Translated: CASSSLGQGASYGYTF.

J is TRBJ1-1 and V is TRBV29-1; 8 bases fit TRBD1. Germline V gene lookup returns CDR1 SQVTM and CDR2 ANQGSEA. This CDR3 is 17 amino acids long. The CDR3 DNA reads TGCAGTACGAAAACGCGGACAGGGAACCCACAGAACACTGAAGCTTTCTTT. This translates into CSTKTRTGNPQNTEAFF.

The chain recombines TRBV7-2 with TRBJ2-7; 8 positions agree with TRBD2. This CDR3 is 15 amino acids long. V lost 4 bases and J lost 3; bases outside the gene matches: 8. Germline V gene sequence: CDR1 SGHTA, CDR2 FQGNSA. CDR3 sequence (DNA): TGTGCCAGCAGCTCAACCGGGGGGGGGAACTACGAGCAGTACTTC. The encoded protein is CASSSTGGGNYEQYF.

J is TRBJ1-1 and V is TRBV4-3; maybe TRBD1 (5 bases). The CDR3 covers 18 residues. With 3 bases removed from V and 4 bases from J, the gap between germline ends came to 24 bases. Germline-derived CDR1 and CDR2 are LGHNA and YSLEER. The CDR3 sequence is CASSHLIKGRKGITEAFF. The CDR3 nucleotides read TGCGCCAGCAGCCACTTAATCAAGGGCCGCAAGGGGATCACTGAAGCTTTCTTT.

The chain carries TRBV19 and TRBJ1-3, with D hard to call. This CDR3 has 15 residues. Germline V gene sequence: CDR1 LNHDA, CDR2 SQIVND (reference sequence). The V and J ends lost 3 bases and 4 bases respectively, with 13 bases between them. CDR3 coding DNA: TGTGCCAGTAGTATGGCCGCCGCACCGGGAAACACCATATATTTT. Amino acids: CASSMAAAPGNTIYF.

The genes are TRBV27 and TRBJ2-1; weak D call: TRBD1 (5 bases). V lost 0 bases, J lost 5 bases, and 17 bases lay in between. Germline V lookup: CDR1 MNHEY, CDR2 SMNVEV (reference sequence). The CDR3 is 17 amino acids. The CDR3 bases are TGTGCCAGCAGTTTATCGAGAAGATCGCAGGGTAACAATGAGCAGTTCTTC. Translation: CASSLSRRSQGNNEQFF.

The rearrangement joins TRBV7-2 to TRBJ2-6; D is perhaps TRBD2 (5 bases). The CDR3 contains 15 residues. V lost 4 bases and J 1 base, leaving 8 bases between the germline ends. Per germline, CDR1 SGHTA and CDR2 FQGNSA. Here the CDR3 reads CASSWRRSGANVLTF. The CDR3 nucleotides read TGTGCCAGCAGCTGGCGGAGGTCTGGGGCCAACGTCCTGACTTTC.

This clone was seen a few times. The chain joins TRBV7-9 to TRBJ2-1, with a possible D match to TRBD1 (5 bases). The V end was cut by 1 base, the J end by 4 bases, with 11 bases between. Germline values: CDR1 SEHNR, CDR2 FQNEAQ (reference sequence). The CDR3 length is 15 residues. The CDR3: CASSLGRAQYNEQFF. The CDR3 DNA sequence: TGTGCCAGCAGCTTAGGCAGGGCCCAGTACAATGAGCAGTTCTTC. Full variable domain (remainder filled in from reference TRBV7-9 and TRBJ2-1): DTGVSQNPRHKITKRGQNVTFRCDPISEHNRLYWYRQTLGQGPEFLTYFQNEAQLEKSRLLSDRFSAERPKGSFSTLEIQRTEQGDSAMYLCASSLGRAQYNEQFFGPGTRLTVL.

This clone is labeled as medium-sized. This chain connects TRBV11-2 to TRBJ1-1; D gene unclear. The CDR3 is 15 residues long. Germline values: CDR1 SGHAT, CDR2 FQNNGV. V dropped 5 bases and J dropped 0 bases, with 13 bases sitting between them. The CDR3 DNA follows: TGTGCCAGCAGCCCAAATCTTAACATGAACACTGAAGCTTTCTTT. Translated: CASSPNLNMNTEAFF.

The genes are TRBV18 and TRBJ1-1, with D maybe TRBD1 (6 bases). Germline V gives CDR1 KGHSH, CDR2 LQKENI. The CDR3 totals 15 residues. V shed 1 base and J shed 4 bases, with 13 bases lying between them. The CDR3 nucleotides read TGTGCCAGCTCACCACTCCAGGGGTCGGGCACTGAAGCTTTCTTT. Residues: CASSPLQGSGTEAFF.

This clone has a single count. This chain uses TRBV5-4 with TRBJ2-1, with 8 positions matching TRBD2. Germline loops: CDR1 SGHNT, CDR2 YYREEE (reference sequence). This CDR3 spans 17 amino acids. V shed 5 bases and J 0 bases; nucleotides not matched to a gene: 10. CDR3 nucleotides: TGTGCCAGCAGTCCCGGGGGGGCATTGAGCTCCTACAATGAGCAGTTCTTC. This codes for CASSPGGALSSYNEQFF. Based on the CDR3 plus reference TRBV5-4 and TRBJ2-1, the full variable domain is ETGVTQSPTHLIKTRGQQVTLRCSSQSGHNTVSWYQQALGQGPQFIFQYYREEENGRGNFPPRFSGLQFPNYSSELNVNALELDDSALYLCASSPGGALSSYNEQFFGPGTRLTVL.

The CDR3 region is CASRGLAGGTDTQYF. For the CDR3, the DNA is TGTGCCAGCAGGGGACTAGCGGGGGGCACAGATACGCAGTATTTT. The V and J genes are TRBV2 and TRBJ2-3, with 14 bases that match TRBD2. Trimming removed 6 bases from V and 1 base from J; junction bases left unmatched: 0. The CDR3 has 15 amino acids. From germline, CDR1 is SNHLY and CDR2 FYNNEI.

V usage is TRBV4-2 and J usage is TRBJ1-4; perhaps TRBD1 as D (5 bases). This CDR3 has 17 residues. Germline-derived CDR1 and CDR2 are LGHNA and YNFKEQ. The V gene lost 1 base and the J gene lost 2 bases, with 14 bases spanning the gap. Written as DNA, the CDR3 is TGTGCCAGCAGCCAAGTTGCTCAAGGGGCGACTAATGAAAAACTGTTTTTT. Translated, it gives CASSQVAQGATNEKLFF.

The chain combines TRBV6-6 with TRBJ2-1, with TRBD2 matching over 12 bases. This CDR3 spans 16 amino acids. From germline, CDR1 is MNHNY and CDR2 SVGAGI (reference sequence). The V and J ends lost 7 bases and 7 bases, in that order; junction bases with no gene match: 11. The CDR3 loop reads CASTNFGTSGGNEQFF. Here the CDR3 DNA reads TGTGCCAGCACCAACTTTGGAACTAGCGGGGGGAATGAGCAGTTCTTC.

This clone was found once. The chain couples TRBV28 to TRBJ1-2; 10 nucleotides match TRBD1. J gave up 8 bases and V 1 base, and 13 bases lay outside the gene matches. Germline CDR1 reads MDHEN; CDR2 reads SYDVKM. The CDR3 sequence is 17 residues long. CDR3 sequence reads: CASSLFVVGDRGSGYTF. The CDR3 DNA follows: TGTGCCAGCAGTTTATTCGTTGTCGGGGACAGGGGTTCGGGCTACACCTTC.

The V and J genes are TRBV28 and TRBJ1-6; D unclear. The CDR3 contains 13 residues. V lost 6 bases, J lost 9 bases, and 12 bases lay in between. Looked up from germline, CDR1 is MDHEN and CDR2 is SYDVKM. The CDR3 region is CASRLGQGSPLHF. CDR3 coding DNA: TGTGCCAGCAGACTGGGCCAAGGTTCACCCCTCCACTTT.

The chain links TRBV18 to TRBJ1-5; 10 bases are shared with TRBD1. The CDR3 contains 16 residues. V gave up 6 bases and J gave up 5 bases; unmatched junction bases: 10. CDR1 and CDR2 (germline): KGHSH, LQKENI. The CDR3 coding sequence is TGTGCCAGCTCGCTATACGGACAGGGGGGGGATCAGCCCCAGCATTTT. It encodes CASSLYGQGGDQPQHF.

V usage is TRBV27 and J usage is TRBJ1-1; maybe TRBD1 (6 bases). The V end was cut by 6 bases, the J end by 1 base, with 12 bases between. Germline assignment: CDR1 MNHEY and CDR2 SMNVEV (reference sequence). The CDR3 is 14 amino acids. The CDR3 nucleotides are TGTGCCAGCAGGCGGGGGGCCGGGAACACTGAAGCTTTCTTT. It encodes CASRRGAGNTEAFF.

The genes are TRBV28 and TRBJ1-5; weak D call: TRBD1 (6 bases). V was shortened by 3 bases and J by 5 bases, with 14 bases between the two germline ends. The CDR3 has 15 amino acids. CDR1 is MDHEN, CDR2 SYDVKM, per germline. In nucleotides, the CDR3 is TGTGCCAGCAGTTTGGTGGACAGTGAGCATCAGCCCCAGCATTTT. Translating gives CASSLVDSEHQPQHF.

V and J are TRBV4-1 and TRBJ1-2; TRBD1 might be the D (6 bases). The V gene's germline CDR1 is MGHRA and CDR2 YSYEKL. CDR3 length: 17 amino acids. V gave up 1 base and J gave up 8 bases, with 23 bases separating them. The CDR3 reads CASSQVAQGGGARGYTF. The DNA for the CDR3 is TGCGCCAGCAGCCAAGTTGCGCAAGGTGGGGGGGCCAGAGGCTACACCTTC.